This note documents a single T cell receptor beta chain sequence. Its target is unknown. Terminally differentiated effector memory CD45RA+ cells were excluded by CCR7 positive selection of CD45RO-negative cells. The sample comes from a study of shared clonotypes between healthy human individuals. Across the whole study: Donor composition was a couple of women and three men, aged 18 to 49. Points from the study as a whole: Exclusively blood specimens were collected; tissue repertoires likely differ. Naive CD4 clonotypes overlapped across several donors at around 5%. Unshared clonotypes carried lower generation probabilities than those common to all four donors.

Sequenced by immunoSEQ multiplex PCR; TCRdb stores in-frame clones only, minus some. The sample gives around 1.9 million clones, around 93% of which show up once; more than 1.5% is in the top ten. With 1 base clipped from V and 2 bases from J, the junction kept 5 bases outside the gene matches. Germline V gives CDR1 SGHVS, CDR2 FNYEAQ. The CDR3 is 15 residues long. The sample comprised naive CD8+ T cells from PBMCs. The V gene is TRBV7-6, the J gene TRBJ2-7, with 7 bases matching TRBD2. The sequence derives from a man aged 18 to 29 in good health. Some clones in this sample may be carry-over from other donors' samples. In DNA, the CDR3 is TGTGCCAGCAGCTTAGAACTAGCGCGAACCTACGAGCAGTACTTC. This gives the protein CASSLELARTYEQYF.